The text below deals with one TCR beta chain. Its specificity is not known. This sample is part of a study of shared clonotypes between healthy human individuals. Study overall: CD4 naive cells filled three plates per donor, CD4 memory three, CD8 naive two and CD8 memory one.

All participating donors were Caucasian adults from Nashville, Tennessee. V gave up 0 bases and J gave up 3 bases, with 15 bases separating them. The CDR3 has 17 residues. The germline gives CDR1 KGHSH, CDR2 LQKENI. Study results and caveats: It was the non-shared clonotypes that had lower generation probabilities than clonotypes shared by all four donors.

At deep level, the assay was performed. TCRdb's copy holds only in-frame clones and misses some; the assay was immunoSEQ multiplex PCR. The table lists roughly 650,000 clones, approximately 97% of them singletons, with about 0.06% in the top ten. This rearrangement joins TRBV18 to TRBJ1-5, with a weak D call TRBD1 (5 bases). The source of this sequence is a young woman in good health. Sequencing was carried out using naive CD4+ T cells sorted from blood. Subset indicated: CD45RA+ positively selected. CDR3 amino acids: CASSPPGVAGYNQPQHF. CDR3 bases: TGTGCCAGCTCACCACCGGGAGTGGCAGGGTACAATCAGCCCCAGCATTTT.